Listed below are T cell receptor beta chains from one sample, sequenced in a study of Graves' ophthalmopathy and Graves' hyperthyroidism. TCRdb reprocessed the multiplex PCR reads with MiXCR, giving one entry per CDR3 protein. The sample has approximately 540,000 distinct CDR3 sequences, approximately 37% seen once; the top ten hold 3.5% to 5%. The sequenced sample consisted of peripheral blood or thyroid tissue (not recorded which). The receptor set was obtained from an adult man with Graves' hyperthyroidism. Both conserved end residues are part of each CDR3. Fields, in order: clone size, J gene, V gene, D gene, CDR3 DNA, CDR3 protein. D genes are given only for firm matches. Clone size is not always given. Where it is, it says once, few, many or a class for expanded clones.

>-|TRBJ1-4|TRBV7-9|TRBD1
TGTGCCAGCAGCTCCGGGACAGGGATTCTGTTTTTT
CASSSGTGILFF
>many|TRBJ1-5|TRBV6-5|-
TGTGCCAGCAGCCCGCAGTGGGATCAGCCCCAGCATTTT
CASSPQWDQPQHF
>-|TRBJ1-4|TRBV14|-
TGTGCCAGCAGTCGCGAGGGGCATAATGAAAAACTGTTTTTT
CASSREGHNEKLFF
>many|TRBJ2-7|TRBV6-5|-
TGTGCCAGCAGTTACCCCGGGACGGATACCTACGAGCAGTACTTC
CASSYPGTDTYEQYF
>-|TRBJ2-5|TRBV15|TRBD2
TGTGCCACCAGCAGATATAAAGGGACTAGCGGGAGGGATGCCCAAGAGACCCAGTACTTC
CATSRYKGTSGRDAQETQYF
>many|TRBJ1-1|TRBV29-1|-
TGCAGCGTCGTTAGGGGCCTGAACACTGAAGCTTTCTTT
CSVVRGLNTEAFF
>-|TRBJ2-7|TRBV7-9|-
TGTGCCAGCAGCTCCGATTCGGGCAGGTACGAGCAGTACTTC
CASSSDSGRYEQYF
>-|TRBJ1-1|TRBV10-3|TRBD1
TGTGCCATCAGCCAGTCCCGGGACAGGGCAGGAATCATGAACACTGAAGCTTTCTTT
CAISQSRDRAGIMNTEAFF
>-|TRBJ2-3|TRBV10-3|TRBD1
TGTGCCAGCAGTTTCATCAGGGGGACAGATACGCAGTATTTT
CASSFIRGTDTQYF
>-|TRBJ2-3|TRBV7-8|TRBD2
TGTGCCAGCAGTAGACCCTGGCGGGAGACTTCAGATACGCAGTATTTT
CASSRPWRETSDTQYF
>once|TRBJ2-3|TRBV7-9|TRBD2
TGTGCCAGCAGTGATACGGGGGGGCGTAACACAGATACGCAGTATTTT
CASSDTGGRNTDTQYF
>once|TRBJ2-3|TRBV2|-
TGTGCCAGCAGGGGAAACCTAGCAAATGAGCAGTATTTT
CASRGNLANEQYF
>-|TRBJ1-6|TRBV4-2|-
TGTGCCAGCAGCCAAGATCCCGCAGGGGTGAATTCACCCCTCCACTTT
CASSQDPAGVNSPLHF
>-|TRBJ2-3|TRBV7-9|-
TGCGCCAGCAGCTTGGATGTCCCGGCAGATACGCAGTATTTT
CASSLDVPADTQYF
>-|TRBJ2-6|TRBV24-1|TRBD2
TGTGCCACCAGTGATCCAGGGACTAGCGGGGGGGCCAACGTTCTGACTTTC
CATSDPGTSGGANVLTF
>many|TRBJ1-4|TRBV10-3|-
TGTGCCATCAGTGAGTCAGGGCGCACTAATGAAAAACTGTTTTTT
CAISESGRTNEKLFF
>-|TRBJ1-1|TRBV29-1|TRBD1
TGCAGCGTCAGGGCAGGGGGGGGTGGAGCTTTCTTT
CSVRAGGGGAFF
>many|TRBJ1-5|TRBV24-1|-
TGTGCCACCAGTGATCAGGGTCGGCAGCCCCAGCATTTT
CATSDQGRQPQHF
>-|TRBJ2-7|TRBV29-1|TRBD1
TGCAGCTTAACTTCCGGGACAGGGCGAACCGAGCAGTACTTC
CSLTSGTGRTEQYF
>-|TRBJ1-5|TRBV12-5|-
TGTGCTAGTGGAGAAGGGGGAGGTCATCAGCCCCAGCATTTT
CASGEGGGHQPQHF
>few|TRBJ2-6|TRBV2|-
TGTGCCAGCAGCGGGGGCCGGGGCTCTGGGGCCAACGTCCTGACTTTC
CASSGGRGSGANVLTF
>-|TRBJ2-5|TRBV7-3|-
TGTGCCAGCAGCTTAAGGCAGGGATTCCAAGAGACCCAGTACTTC
CASSLRQGFQETQYF
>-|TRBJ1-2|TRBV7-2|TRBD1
TGTGCCAGCAGCCAACAGGGGAAGGTTGGAAACACCTTC
CASSQQGKVGNTF
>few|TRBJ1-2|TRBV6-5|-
TGTGCCAGCAGTTACTCCATACGGGGTGCTCTCGACTACACCTTC
CASSYSIRGALDYTF
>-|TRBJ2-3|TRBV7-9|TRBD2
TGTGCCAGCAGCTTAGTGGTCGGACTAGCGGACACAGATACGCAGTATTTT
CASSLVVGLADTDTQYF
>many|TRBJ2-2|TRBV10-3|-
TGTGCCATCAGTGAGTCGCGATTTACCGGGGAGCTGTTTTTT
CAISESRFTGELFF
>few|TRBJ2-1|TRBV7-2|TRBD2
TGTGCCAGCAGCTTAATAGCGGGAGGAGGTTACAATGAGCAGTTCTTC
CASSLIAGGGYNEQFF
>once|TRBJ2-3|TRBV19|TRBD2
TGTGCCAGTAGCCGCCTAGCGGGCCGTAGCACAGATACGCAGTATTTT
CASSRLAGRSTDTQYF
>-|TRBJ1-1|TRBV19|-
TGTGCCAGTAGTATAGATCCGGTAATGAACACTGAAGCTTTCTTT
CASSIDPVMNTEAFF
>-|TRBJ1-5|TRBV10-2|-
TGCGCCAGCAGACTAGCGGGACATGCGAATCAGCCCCAGCATTTT
CASRLAGHANQPQHF
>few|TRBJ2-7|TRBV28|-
TGTGCCAGCAGTTGGGACAAGGGAGCCTACGAGCAGTACTTC
CASSWDKGAYEQYF
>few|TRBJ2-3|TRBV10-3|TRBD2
TGTGCCATCAGTGAGCCCGGACTAGCAGAGGAAGATACGCAGTATTTT
CAISEPGLAEEDTQYF
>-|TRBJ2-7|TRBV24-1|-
TGTGCCACCAGGGGCAGATCCTACGAGCAGTACTTC
CATRGRSYEQYF